The T cell receptor (beta chain) under discussion was sequenced for a study of blood T cell repertoires in COVID-19. Study overall: Samples of COVID-19 (acute and convalescent) were obtained from the United States, Italy and Spain. Sources were T cells, B-cell-depleted T cells, or PBMCs; the material itself was cDNA or gDNA.

Produced via immunoSEQ multiplex PCR; TCRdb's table is partial and in-frame only. This sample has 70,000 to 80,000 clones, with around 93% found just once. CDR1 and CDR2 (germline): MGHDK, SYGVNS. The CDR3 length is 13 residues. Trimming removed 1 base from V and 4 bases from J, with 4 bases in between. The sequencing sample was made of peripheral blood. The chain is built from TRBV25-1 and TRBJ2-2; D remains ambiguous. The receptor's source is an older woman with active COVID-19. The CDR3 here is CASSELVTGELFF. As DNA, the CDR3 is TGTGCCAGCAGTGAATTAGTCACCGGGGAGCTGTTTTTT.